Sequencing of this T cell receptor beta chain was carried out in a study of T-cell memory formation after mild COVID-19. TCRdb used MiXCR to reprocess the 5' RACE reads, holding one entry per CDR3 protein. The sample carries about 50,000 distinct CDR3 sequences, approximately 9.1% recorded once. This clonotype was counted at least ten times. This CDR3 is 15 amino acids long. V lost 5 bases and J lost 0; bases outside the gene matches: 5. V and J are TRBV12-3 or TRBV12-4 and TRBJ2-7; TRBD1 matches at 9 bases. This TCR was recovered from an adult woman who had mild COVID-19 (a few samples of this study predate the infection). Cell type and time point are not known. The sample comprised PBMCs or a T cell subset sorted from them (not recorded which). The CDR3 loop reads CASSDRDRASYEQYF. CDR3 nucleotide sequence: TGTGCCAGCAGTGACCGGGACAGGGCCTCCTACGAGCAGTACTTC.